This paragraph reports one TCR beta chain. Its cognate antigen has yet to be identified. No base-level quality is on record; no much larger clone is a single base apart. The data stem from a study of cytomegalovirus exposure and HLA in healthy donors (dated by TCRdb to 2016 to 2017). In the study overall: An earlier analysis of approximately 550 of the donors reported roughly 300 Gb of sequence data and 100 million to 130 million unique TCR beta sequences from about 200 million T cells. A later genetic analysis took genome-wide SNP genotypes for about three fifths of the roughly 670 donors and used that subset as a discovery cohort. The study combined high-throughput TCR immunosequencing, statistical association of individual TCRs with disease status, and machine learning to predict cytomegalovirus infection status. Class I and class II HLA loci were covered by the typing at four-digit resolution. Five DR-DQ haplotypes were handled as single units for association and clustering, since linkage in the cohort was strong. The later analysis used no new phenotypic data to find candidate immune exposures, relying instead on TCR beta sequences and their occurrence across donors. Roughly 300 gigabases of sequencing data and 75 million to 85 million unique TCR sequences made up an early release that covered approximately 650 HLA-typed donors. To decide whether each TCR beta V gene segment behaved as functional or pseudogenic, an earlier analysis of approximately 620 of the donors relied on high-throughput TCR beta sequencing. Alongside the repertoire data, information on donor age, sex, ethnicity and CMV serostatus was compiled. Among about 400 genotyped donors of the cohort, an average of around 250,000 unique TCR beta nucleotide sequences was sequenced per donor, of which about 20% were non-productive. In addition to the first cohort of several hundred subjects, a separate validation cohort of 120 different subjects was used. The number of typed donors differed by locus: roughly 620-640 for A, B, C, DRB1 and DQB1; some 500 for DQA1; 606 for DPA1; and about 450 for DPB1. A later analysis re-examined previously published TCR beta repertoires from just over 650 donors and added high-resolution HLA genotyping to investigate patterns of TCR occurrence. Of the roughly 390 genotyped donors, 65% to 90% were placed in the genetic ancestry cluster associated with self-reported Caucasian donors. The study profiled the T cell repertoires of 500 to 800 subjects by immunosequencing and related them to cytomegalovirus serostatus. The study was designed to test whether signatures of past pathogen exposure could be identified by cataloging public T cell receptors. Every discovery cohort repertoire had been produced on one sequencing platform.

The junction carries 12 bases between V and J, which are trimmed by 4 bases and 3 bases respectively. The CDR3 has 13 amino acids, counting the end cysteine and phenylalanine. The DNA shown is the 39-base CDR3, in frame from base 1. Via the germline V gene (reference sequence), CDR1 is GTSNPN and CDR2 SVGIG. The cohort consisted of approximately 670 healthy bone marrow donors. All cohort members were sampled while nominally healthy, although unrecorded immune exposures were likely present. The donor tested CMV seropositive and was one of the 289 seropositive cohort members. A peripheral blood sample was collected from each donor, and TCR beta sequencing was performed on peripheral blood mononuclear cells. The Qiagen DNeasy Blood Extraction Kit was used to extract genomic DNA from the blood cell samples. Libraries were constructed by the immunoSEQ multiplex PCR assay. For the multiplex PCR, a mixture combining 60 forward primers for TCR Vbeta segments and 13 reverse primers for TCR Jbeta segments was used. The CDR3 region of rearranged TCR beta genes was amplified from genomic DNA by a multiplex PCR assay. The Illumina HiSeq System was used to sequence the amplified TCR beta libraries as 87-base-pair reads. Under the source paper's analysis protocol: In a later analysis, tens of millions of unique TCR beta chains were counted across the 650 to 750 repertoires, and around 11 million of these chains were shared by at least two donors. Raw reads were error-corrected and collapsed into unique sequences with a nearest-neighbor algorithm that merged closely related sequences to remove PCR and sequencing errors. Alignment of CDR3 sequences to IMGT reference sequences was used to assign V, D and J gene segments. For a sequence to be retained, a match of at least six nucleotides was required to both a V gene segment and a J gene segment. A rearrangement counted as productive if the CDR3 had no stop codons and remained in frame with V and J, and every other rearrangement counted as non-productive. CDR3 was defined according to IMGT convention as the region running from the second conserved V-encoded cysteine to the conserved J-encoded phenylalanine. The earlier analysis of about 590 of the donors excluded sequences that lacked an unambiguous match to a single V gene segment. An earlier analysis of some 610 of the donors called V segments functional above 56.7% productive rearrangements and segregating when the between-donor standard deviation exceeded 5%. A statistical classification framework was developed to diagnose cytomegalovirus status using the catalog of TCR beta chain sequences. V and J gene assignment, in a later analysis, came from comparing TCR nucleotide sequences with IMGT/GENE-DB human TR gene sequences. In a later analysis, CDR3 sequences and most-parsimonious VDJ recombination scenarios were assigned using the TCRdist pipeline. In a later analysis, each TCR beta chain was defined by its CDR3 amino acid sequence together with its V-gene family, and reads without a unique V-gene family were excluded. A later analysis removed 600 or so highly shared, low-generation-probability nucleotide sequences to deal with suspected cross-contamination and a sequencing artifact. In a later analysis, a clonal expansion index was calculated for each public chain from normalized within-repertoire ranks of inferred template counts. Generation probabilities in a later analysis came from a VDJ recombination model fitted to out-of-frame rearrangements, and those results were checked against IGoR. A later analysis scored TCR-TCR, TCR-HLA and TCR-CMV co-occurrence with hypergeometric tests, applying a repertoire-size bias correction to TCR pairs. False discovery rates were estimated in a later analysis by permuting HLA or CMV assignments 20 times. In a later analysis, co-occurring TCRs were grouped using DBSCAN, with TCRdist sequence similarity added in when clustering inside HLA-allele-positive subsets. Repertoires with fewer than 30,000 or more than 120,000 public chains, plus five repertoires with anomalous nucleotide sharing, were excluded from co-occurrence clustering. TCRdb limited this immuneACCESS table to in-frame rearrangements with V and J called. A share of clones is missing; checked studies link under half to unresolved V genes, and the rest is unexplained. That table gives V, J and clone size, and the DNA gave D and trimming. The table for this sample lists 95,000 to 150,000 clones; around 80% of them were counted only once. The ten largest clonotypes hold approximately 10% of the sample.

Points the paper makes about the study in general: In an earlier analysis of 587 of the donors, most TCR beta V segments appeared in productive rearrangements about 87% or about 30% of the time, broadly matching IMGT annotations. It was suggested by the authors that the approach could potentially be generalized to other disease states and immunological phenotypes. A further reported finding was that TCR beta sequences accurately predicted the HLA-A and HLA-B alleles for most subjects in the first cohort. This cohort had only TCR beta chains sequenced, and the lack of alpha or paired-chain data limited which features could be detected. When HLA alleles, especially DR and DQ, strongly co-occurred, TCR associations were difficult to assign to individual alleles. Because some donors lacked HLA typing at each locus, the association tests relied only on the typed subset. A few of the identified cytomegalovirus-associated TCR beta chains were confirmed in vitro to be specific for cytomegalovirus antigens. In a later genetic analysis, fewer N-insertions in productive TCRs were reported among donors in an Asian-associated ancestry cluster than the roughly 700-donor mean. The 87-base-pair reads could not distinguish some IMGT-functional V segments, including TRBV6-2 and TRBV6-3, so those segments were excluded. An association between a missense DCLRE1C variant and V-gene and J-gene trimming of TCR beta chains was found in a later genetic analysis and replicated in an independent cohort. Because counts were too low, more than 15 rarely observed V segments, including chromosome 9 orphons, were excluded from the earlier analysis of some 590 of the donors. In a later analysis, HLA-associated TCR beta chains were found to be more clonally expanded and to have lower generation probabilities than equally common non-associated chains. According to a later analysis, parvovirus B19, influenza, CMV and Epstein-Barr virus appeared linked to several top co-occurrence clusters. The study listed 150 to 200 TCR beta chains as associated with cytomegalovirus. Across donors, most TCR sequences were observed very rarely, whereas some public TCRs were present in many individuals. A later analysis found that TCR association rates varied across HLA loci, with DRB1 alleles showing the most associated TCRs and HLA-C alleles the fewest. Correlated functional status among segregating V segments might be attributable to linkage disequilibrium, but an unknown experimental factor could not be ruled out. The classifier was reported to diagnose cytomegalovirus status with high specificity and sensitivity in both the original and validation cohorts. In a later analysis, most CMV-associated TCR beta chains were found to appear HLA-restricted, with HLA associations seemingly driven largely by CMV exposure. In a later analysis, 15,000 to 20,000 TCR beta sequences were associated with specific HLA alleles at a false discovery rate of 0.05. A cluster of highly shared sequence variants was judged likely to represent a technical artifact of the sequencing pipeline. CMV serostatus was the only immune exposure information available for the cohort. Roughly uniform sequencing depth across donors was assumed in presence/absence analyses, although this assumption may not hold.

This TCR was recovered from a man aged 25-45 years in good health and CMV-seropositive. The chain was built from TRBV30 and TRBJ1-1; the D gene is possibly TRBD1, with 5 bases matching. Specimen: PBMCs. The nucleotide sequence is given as TGTGCCTGGAACTACGACAGCTACACTGAAGCTTTCTTT. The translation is CAWNYDSYTEAFF.